The subject of this entry is one T cell receptor beta chain. Its antigen target is currently unknown. Nothing much larger sits one base from this clone, and base qualities are not available. Library method: the immunoSEQ multiplex PCR assay. Following the manufacturer's protocol, the hsTCRB Kit was used to amplify rearranged TCR beta chain sequences. Sequencing of TCRB libraries was carried out on an Illumina MiSeq. The paper's data handling went like this. The kit vendor's proprietary platform handled demultiplexing, trimming and gene mapping. TCRdb took over this immuneACCESS table, retaining in-frame rearrangements with V and J assigned. Such tables are incomplete; in checked studies, under half of the missing clones stem from an unresolved V gene, and the remainder is unexplained. V, J and clone size are taken as reported in that table, and D and trimming were inferred from the DNA itself. Counted in this sample were about 60,000 clones; under 90% of them appeared once. The ten most abundant clones make up about an eighth of the sample.

The sample's time point label is to be understood as: week 23, last vaccination. Every vaccine dose consisted of 300 ug of a 20-mer mutant IDH1 peptide in Montanide, administered subcutaneously together with topical imiquimod. All donors had newly diagnosed IDH1-mutant astrocytomas of WHO grade 3 or 4 that showed loss of nuclear ATRX. The samples were drawn from NOA16, a multicentre, single-arm, open-label phase I trial in Germany that tested a mutant IDH1 peptide vaccine in humans for the first time. Genomic DNA for TCRB sequencing was extracted from EDTA blood using the DNeasy Blood and Tissue Kit. These data belong to a study of a mutant IDH1 vaccine in newly diagnosed glioma (TCRdb year 2021). With regard to the full study: Patients received eight vaccinations in weeks 1, 3, 5, 7, 11, 15, 19 and 23, corresponding to visits V03 through V10. Before enrollment, patients had received standard therapy of radiotherapy alone, temozolomide alone, or radiochemotherapy with temozolomide; most received the combination. Peripheral blood was collected at six visits: V03 (baseline), V05, V07, V10, V12 and V13. Vaccination started 4-6 weeks after radiotherapy alone, or was given together with temozolomide cycles in the groups whose treatment included chemotherapy. Of the approximately 32 treated patients, 62.5% were male and approximately 38% were female, and the mean age was approximately 40 years. For exploratory analyses, fewer than 30 treated patients had longitudinal TCRB deep sequencing done wherever samples were available.

Study-level results and caveats: Selection of PBMC samples for TCRB deep sequencing was based on availability. Across multiple MHC alleles, vaccine-induced immune responses were seen in 85% to 95% of patients. The authors noted that analyses of patient blood samples could not be reproduced because of sample limitations. Changes in the top peripheral T cell clonotypes picked up by TCRB sequencing did not appear to be linked to pseudoprogression.

The origin of this receptor is a man between 18 and 35 years old with glioma. Here the sequenced sample was PBMCs, taken from a glioma patient whose treatment included an IDH1 peptide vaccine.

The DNA is TGTGCCACCAGCAGAGATCGGGTTAGTGATGAGCAGTTCTTC. Its protein reads: CATSRDRVSDEQFF. This receptor chain uses TRBV15 and TRBJ2-1; the D gene remains uncertain. Inclusive of the bounding cysteine and phenylalanine, the CDR3 is 14 residues long. Just CDR3 DNA is preserved here, 42 bases in frame from base 1. The junction carries 11 bases between V and J, which are trimmed by 0 bases and 8 bases respectively. Taken from the germline V gene (reference sequence), the CDR1 and CDR2 loops are LNHNV and YYDKDF. The full variable domain, with segments outside the CDR3 supplied by the reference TRBV15 and TRBJ2-1 proteins, appears as DAMVIQNPRYQVTQFGKPVTLSCSQTLNHNVMYWYQQKSSQAPKLLFHYYDKDFNNEADTPDNFQSRRPNTSFCFLDIRSPGLGDTAMYLCATSRDRVSDEQFFGPGTRLTVL.